This TCR beta chain was sequenced during a study of cytomegalovirus exposure and HLA in healthy donors. A note on this clone: Antigen unknown.

It was healthy bone marrow donors who served as donors. Likely unrecorded immune exposures existed in these nominally healthy donors. Losses at the gene ends were 5 bases for V and 5 bases for J; bases not matched to a gene: 5. The CDR3 is 13 residues long. CDR1 is LNHDA and CDR2 is SQIVND in the germline V gene (reference sequence). PCR used 60 Vbeta primers and 13 Jbeta primers. Data came from immunoSEQ multiplex PCR; TCRdb stores just in-frame clones and leaves some out. The sample shows around 190,000 clones, roughly 79% of them seen only once. Findings and caveats of the study: The study listed under 200 cytomegalovirus-associated TCR beta chains. Fewer N-insertions (relative to the approximately 670-donor mean) were reportedly seen in an Asian-associated ancestry cluster in a later analysis.

Sample: PBMCs. V is TRBV19 and J is TRBJ2-5, with 7 nucleotides matching TRBD1. The sequence was collected from a woman aged 18-29 years in good health and CMV-seronegative. This CDR3 is CASSSRRGETQYF. CDR3 bases: TGTGCCAGTAGTTCTCGCAGGGGGGAGACCCAGTACTTC. Full variable domain (remainder filled in from reference TRBV19 and TRBJ2-5): DGGITQSPKYLFRKEGQNVTLSCEQNLNHDAMYWYRQDPGQGLRLIYYSQIVNDFQKGDIAEGYSVSREKKESFPLTVTSAQKNPTAFYLCASSSRRGETQYFGPGTRLLVL.